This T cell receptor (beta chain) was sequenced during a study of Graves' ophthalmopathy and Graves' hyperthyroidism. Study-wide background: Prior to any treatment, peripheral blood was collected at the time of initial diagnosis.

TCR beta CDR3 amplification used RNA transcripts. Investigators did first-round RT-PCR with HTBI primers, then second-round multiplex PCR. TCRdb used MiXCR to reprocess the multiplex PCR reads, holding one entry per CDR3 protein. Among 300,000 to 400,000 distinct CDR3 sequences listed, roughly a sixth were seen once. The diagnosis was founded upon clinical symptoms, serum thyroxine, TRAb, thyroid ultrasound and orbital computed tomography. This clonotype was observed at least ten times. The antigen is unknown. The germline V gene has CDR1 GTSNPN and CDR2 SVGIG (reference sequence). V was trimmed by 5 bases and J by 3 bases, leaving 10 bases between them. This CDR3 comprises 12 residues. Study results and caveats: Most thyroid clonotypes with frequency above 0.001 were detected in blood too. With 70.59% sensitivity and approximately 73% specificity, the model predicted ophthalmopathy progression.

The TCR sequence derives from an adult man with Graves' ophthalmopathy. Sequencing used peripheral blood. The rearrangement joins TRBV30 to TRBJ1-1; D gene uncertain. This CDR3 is CAWGEPDTEAFF. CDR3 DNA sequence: TGTGCCTGGGGAGAACCGGACACTGAAGCTTTCTTT. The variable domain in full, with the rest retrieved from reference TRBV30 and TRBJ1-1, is SQTIHQWPATLVQPVGSPLSLECTVEGTSNPNLYWYRQAAGRGLQLLFYSVGIGQISSEVPQNLSASRPQDRQFILSSKKLLLSDSGFYLCAWGEPDTEAFFGQGTRLTVV.